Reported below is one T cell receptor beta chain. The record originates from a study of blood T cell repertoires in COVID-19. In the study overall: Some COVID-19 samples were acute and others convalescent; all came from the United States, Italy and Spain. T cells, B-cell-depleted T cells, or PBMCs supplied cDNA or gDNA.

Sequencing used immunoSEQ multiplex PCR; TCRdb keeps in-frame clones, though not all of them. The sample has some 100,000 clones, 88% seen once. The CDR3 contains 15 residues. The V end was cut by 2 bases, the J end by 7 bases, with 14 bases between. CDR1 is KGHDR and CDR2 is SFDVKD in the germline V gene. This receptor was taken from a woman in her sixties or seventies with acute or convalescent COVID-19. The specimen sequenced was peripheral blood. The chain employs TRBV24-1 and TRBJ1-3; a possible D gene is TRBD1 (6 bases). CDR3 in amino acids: CATSDSLAGVNTIYF. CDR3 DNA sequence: TGTGCCACCAGTGATTCCTTGGCAGGGGTCAACACCATATATTTT.